Reported below is one T cell receptor (beta chain). Germline assignment: CDR1 WNHNN and CDR2 SYGVQD (reference sequence). Trimming stripped 0 bases from V and 6 bases from J, with 20 bases between. The CDR3 has 17 amino acids. TCRdb keeps only in-frame clones here, not all; method: immunoSEQ multiplex PCR. This sample has more than 35,000 clones; about 92% occur once, and the top ten carry about 8%. This entry is derived from a study of T cell changes during pregnancy in multiple sclerosis. The source is a female donor with multiple sclerosis, enrolled in a pregnancy study. Specimen: CD8+ T cells from peripheral blood mononuclear cells, collected in the third trimester of pregnancy. This rearrangement joins TRBV10-1 to TRBJ1-2; a weak D match, TRBD1 (6 bases). CDR3 coding DNA: TGCGCCAGCAGTGAGTCGGTCAGGGGAGCTATTCGAGATGGCTACACCTTC. It encodes CASSESVRGAIRDGYTF.